Shown below are 30 T cell receptor beta chains from a single sample sequenced in a study of a mutant IDH1 vaccine in newly diagnosed glioma. Time point reported: week 35, safety follow-up. In the vaccine, a single dose held 300 ug of the mutant IDH1 20-mer peptide, along with topical imiquimod. Some clones are missing from TCRdb's copy, which holds only in-frame ones; the method was immunoSEQ multiplex PCR. The table shows 73,000 or so clones, with 84% occurring only once. Antigen specificity for these receptors is unknown. The material sequenced was PBMCs, taken from a glioma patient whose treatment included an IDH1 peptide vaccine. The receptors here all came from a man aged 18 to 35 with glioma.

The chain joins TRBV7-2 to TRBJ1-1; D is uncertain. This CDR3 is 15 amino acids long. Germline V gene lookup returns CDR1 SGHTA and CDR2 FQGNSA. Trimming shortened V by 1 base and J by 0 bases, and 9 bases separated the two germline ends. The CDR3 sequence: CASSLGQWLNTEAFF. For the CDR3, the DNA is TGTGCCAGCAGCTTAGGGCAGTGGTTGAACACTGAAGCTTTCTTT.

This CDR3 reads CASSYGPGSTDTQYF. CDR3 in DNA: TGTGCCAGCAGCTATGGACCAGGGTCCACAGATACGCAGTATTTT. The gene calls are TRBV9 and TRBJ2-3; D may be TRBD1 (5 bases). Germline V CDR1 and CDR2: SGDLS, YYNGEE. The CDR3 has 15 residues. Trimming stripped 4 bases from V and 2 bases from J, with 14 bases between. The full variable domain, with the rest looked up from reference TRBV9 and TRBJ2-3, is DSGVTQTPKHLITATGQRVTLRCSPRSGDLSVYWYQQSLDQGLQFLIQYYNGEERAKGNILERFSAQQFPDLHSELNLSSLELGDSALYFCASSYGPGSTDTQYFGPGTRLTVL.

The chain carries TRBV5-4 and TRBJ2-5; no clear D gene. Germline V CDR1 and CDR2: SGHNT, YYREEE (reference sequence). V was clipped by 4 bases and J by 0 bases, with 10 bases between them. The CDR3 length is 14 residues. The CDR3 sequence is CASSTRPYQETQYF. CDR3 nucleotides: TGTGCCAGCAGCACCCGGCCGTACCAAGAGACCCAGTACTTC.

This chain links TRBV2 with TRBJ1-2; maybe TRBD1 (5 bases). The germline V gene encodes CDR1 SNHLY and CDR2 FYNNEI. The CDR3 is 12 amino acids. The germline V and J ends were trimmed by 5 bases and 8 bases, with 12 bases remaining between them. Here the CDR3 DNA reads TGTGCCAGCAGTCCGAATGGGGGAGGCTACACCTTC. It translates to CASSPNGGGYTF.

The chain is built from TRBV7-6 and TRBJ2-7, with D unresolved. The CDR3 is 14 amino acids. Between the trimmed V and J ends, which lost 1 base and 2 bases, there was a span of 9 bases. Germline loops: CDR1 SGHVS, CDR2 FNYEAQ. The CDR3 nucleotides are TGTGCCAGCAGCTTAGACCCAGCAGCCTACGAGCAGTACTTC. It specifies CASSLDPAAYEQYF.

The gene calls are TRBV18 and TRBJ2-7, with D tentatively TRBD1 or TRBD2 (6 bases each). V was clipped by 2 bases and J by 2 bases, with 19 bases between them. In germline, CDR1 is KGHSH, CDR2 LQKENI. This CDR3 region has 17 residues. This chain's CDR3 is CASSPLEVTGGTYEQYF. CDR3 coding DNA: TGTGCCAGCTCACCATTAGAGGTGACCGGGGGCACCTACGAGCAGTACTTC. Supplemented by reference TRBV18 and TRBJ2-7, the full variable domain reads NAGVMQNPRHLVRRRGQEARLRCSPMKGHSHVYWYRQLPEEGLKFMVYLQKENIIDESGMPKERFSAEFPKEGPSILRIQQVVRGDSAAYFCASSPLEVTGGTYEQYFGPGTRLTVT.

The chain links TRBV27 to TRBJ2-7, with D uncertain. Germline CDR1 and CDR2: MNHEY and SMNVEV (reference sequence). Trimming took 3 bases from V and 1 from J, leaving 10 bases between them. The CDR3 is made up of 14 amino acids. The CDR3 reads CASSFQVPSYEQYF. For the CDR3, the DNA is TGTGCCAGCAGTTTTCAGGTTCCTTCCTACGAGCAGTACTTC.

The CDR3 DNA sequence: TGTGCCAGCAACATCAGGGGAGTGAATTCACCCCTCCACTTT. Its translation is CASNIRGVNSPLHF. The rearrangement joins TRBV7-9 to TRBJ1-6, with a weak D call TRBD1 (6 bases). The CDR3 is 14 residues long. Trimming cost V 7 bases and J 7 bases, with 14 bases left between them. Germline-derived CDR1 and CDR2 are SEHNR and FQNEAQ (reference sequence).

This clone was seen a handful of times. The rearrangement uses TRBV4-3 and TRBJ1-4, with no clear D. V gave up 1 base and J gave up 11 bases, with 11 bases separating them. The CDR3 has 13 amino acids. The germline V gene has CDR1 LGHNA and CDR2 YSLEER. CDR3 loop: CASSQGVPDKLFF. The DNA of the CDR3 is TGCGCCAGCAGCCAAGGTGTCCCCGACAAACTGTTTTTT.

The chain is built from TRBV9 and TRBJ1-1; D is unresolved. Germline V lookup: CDR1 SGDLS, CDR2 YYNGEE. The CDR3 is 11 residues long. V was cut by 6 bases and J by 6 bases, with 9 bases left in between. The CDR3 sequence is CASTPMAEAFF. The DNA for the CDR3 is TGTGCCAGCACACCTATGGCTGAAGCTTTCTTT.

This rearrangement joins TRBV7-9 to TRBJ1-4; perhaps TRBD1 as D (6 bases). The CDR3 has 15 amino acids. Germline V lookup: CDR1 SEHNR, CDR2 FQNEAQ (reference sequence). The germline V and J ends were trimmed by 3 bases and 3 bases, with 11 bases remaining between them. This CDR3 is CASSFTGLANEKLFF. CDR3 bases: TGTGCCAGCAGCTTTACAGGGCTGGCTAATGAAAAACTGTTTTTT.

The V call is TRBV5-6, the J call TRBJ2-5, with 7 positions matching TRBD1. From germline, CDR1 is SGHDT and CDR2 YYEEEE. The ends lost 1 base at V and 5 bases at J; junction bases unmatched: 5. The CDR3 has 14 residues. In DNA, the CDR3 is TGTGCCAGCAGCTTGAAGGTAGGGGGCGAGACCCAGTACTTC. Amino acids: CASSLKVGGETQYF.

Notes on this clone: Additional DNA sequences in this sample encode the identical CDR3. The chain has TRBV18 and TRBJ1-3; perhaps TRBD1 as D (6 bases). The CDR3 runs to 16 residues. V was clipped by 2 bases and J by 0 bases, with 11 bases between them. The germline V gene has CDR1 KGHSH and CDR2 LQKENI. The CDR3, as DNA: TGTGCCAGCTCACCATCCAGGGGCGGCTCTGGAAACACCATATATTTT. Its protein is CASSPSRGGSGNTIYF.

The chain combines TRBV5-4 with TRBJ2-5; TRBD1 agrees at 7 bases. The CDR3 has 15 amino acids. V was pared by 0 bases and J by 2 bases, with 4 bases of the junction left unmatched. Germline V gene lookup returns CDR1 SGHNT and CDR2 YYREEE (reference sequence). The CDR3 region has the DNA TGTGCCAGCAGCTTGGCCCCGGGACAGCAAGAGACCCAGTACTTC. Protein product: CASSLAPGQQETQYF.

This clone has more than one count but fewer than ten. As DNA, the CDR3 is TGCGCCAGCAGCTCCTTGGGAGGGGAAGCTTTCTTT. This encodes CASSSLGGEAFF. The J gene is TRBJ1-1, the V gene TRBV4-1; no definite D call. This CDR3 has 12 residues. CDR1 MGHRA and CDR2 YSYEKL come from the germline V gene. Trimming cost V 5 bases and J 8 bases, with 12 bases left between them.

The rearrangement links TRBV4-3 to TRBJ1-2; D unresolved. The germline CDR1 and CDR2 sequences are LGHNA and YSLEER. The ends were cut back, 0 bases at V and 4 bases at J, with 15 bases in the middle. The CDR3 extends over 16 amino acids. The CDR3 DNA sequence: TGCGCCAGCAGCCAAGATCTGGTCAGCCTTTTCTATGGCTACACCTTC. Protein sequence: CASSQDLVSLFYGYTF.

This clone was detected a few times. J is TRBJ2-2 and V is TRBV18; no definite D call. This CDR3 contains 14 residues. Trimming left V 4 bases short and J 1 base short, with 7 bases between. Germline V gene sequence: CDR1 KGHSH, CDR2 LQKENI. The CDR3 reads CASSLDWNTGELFF. CDR3 nucleotides: TGTGCCAGCTCACTTGACTGGAACACCGGGGAGCTGTTTTTT.

The V call is TRBV6-1, the J call TRBJ2-7; D is uncertain. V gave up 1 base and J gave up 3 bases, with 13 bases separating them. This CDR3 is 15 amino acids long. From germline, CDR1 is MNHNS and CDR2 SASEGT. This CDR3 is CASSEVAGNIYEQYF. DNA for the CDR3: TGTGCCAGCAGTGAAGTCGCTGGTAACATCTACGAGCAGTACTTC.

The chain carries TRBV7-2 and TRBJ2-5; TRBD2 matches 8 bases. The V segment lost 5 bases and the J segment 5 bases; nucleotides outside the gene matches: 10. The CDR3 loop spans 15 amino acids. The germline gives CDR1 SGHTA, CDR2 FQGNSA. CDR3 sequence reads: CASSPGGTPGETQYF. The CDR3 nucleotides read TGTGCCAGCAGCCCGGGGGGGACCCCTGGGGAGACCCAGTACTTC. The full variable domain, with the rest looked up from reference TRBV7-2 and TRBJ2-5, is GAGVSQSPSNKVTEKGKDVELRCDPISGHTALYWYRQSLGQGLEFLIYFQGNSAPDKSGLPSDRFSAERTGGSVSTLTIQRTQQEDSAVYLCASSPGGTPGETQYFGPGTRLLVL.

The genes are TRBV5-3 and TRBJ1-1; 11 nucleotides line up with TRBD1. TRBV5-3 belongs to the ORF category, with a function that is uncertain. With 2 bases clipped from V and 6 bases from J, the junction kept 3 bases outside the gene matches. The CDR3 runs 14 residues. CDR3: CARSFPGQGAEAFF. The CDR3 DNA follows: TGTGCCAGAAGCTTTCCGGGACAGGGGGCTGAAGCTTTCTTT.

In DNA, the CDR3 is TGTGCCAGCAGCTTAGCCCCAAGCGGGGCTGAGCAGTTCTTC. Translating gives CASSLAPSGAEQFF. The chain combines TRBV7-8 with TRBJ2-1; 7 positions agree with TRBD2. The ends lost 0 bases at V and 9 bases at J; junction bases unmatched: 5. CDR1 is SGHVS, CDR2 FQNEAQ, per germline. The CDR3 is 14 residues long.

This chain connects TRBV2 to TRBJ1-5; tentatively, D is TRBD1 (6 bases). Trimming took off 3 bases at V and 5 bases at J, with 26 bases between the two ends. The CDR3 contains 19 residues. The germline V gene has CDR1 SNHLY and CDR2 FYNNEI. The chain's CDR3 is CASSDSVVQGGMDDQPQHF. In DNA, the CDR3 is TGTGCCAGCAGTGACTCAGTGGTACAGGGCGGAATGGACGATCAGCCCCAGCATTTT.

This rearrangement joins TRBV7-9 to TRBJ2-5; D gene ambiguous. The V gene lost 1 base and the J gene lost 1 base, with 7 bases spanning the gap. The CDR3 consists of 14 residues. Germline V gene data show CDR1 as SEHNR and CDR2 as FQNEAQ (reference sequence). CDR3 residues: CASSLGVSQETQYF. The CDR3, as DNA: TGTGCCAGCAGCTTAGGGGTCTCCCAAGAGACCCAGTACTTC.

V gene TRBV2 combines with J gene TRBJ1-2; 7 bases fit TRBD1. Looked up from germline, CDR1 is SNHLY and CDR2 is FYNNEI. The CDR3 has 14 amino acids. V shed 5 bases and J 5 bases; nucleotides not matched to a gene: 8. In nucleotides, the CDR3 is TGTGCCAGCAGTATTGACAGGGTGAAATATGGCTACACCTTC. The encoded protein is CASSIDRVKYGYTF.

The rearrangement uses TRBV7-2 and TRBJ1-6; D unresolved. Germline V gives CDR1 SGHTA, CDR2 FQGNSA. The ends were cut back, 5 bases at V and 10 bases at J, with 15 bases in the middle. The CDR3 contains 14 residues. CDR3 nucleotides: TGTGCCAGCAGCGGCGGACGGAGCGGATCACCCCTCCACTTT. This sequence encodes CASSGGRSGSPLHF.

The chain couples TRBV9 to TRBJ2-7; D is possibly TRBD1 (6 bases). Trimming cost V 1 base and J 5 bases, with 13 bases left between them. Germline V gene lookup returns CDR1 SGDLS and CDR2 YYNGEE. The CDR3 loop spans 14 amino acids. The CDR3 coding sequence is TGTGCCAGCAGCGTAACAGGGCTCGGGCACGAGCAGTACTTC. Translating it yields CASSVTGLGHEQYF. The entire variable domain, with the rest obtained from reference TRBV9 and TRBJ2-7, is as follows: DSGVTQTPKHLITATGQRVTLRCSPRSGDLSVYWYQQSLDQGLQFLIQYYNGEERAKGNILERFSAQQFPDLHSELNLSSLELGDSALYFCASSVTGLGHEQYFGPGTRLTVT.

The CDR3 nucleotides read TGTGCCAGCAGTTACGGTACTAGCGGGGACCCTATCAACGTGCAGTTCTTC. Translated: CASSYGTSGDPINVQFF. This chain links TRBV28 with TRBJ2-1; 10 nucleotides match TRBD2. Germline V gives CDR1 MDHEN, CDR2 SYDVKM. V was pared by 4 bases and J by 12 bases, with 18 bases of the junction left unmatched. This CDR3 is 17 amino acids long.

The CDR3 here is CAWSVFIGEQGAFYDNQPQHF. The CDR3 DNA follows: TGTGCCTGGAGTGTCTTTATCGGCGAACAGGGGGCGTTTTATGACAATCAGCCCCAGCATTTT. V usage is TRBV30 and J usage is TRBJ1-5; 9 bases are shared with TRBD1. This CDR3 spans 21 amino acids. Germline assignment: CDR1 GTSNPN and CDR2 SVGIG (reference sequence). V dropped 0 bases and J dropped 3; count of bases not matched to a gene: 21.

The chain links TRBV27 to TRBJ2-7; weak D call: TRBD2 (5 bases). In germline, CDR1 is MNHEY, CDR2 SMNVEV (reference sequence). The CDR3 extends over 13 amino acids. Trimming cost V 4 bases and J 5 bases, with 12 bases left between them. CDR3 sequence reads: CASSWAPGNEQYF. The CDR3 region has the DNA TGTGCCAGCAGTTGGGCCCCGGGAAACGAGCAGTACTTC.

The CDR3 is CASSPRGAGGGMTYEQYF. DNA for the CDR3: TGTGCCAGCAGCCCCCGAGGGGCAGGGGGCGGAATGACCTACGAGCAGTACTTC. This chain uses TRBV7-8 with TRBJ2-7, with 8 nucleotides matching TRBD1. There are 18 residues in the CDR3. Germline CDR1 reads SGHVS; CDR2 reads FQNEAQ. V was clipped by 5 bases and J by 2 bases; unmatched bases: 17.